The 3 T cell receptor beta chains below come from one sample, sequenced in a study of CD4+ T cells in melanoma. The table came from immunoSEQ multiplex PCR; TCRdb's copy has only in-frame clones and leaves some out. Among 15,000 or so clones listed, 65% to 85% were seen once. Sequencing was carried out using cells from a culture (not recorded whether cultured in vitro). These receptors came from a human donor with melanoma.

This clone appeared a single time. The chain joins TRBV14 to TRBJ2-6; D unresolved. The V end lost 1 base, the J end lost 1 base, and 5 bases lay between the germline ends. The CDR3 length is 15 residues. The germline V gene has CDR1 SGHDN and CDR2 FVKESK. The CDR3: CASSQVGSGANVLTF. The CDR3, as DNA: TGTGCCAGCAGCCAAGTTGGGTCTGGGGCCAACGTCCTGACTTTC.

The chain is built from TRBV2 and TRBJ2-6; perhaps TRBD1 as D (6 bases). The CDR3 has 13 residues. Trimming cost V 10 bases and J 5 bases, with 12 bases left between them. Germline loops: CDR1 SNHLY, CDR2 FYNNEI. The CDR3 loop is CATKGGWANVLTF. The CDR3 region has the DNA TGTGCCACCAAAGGGGGATGGGCCAACGTCCTGACTTTC.

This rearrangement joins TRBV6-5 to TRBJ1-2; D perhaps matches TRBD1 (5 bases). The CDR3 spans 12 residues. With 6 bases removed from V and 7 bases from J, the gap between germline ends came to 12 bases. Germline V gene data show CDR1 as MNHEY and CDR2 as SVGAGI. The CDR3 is CASRDQGAGYTF. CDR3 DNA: TGTGCCAGCAGGGACCAGGGTGCTGGCTACACCTTC.